The 18 T cell receptor beta chains below were found in one sample sequenced in a study of cytomegalovirus exposure and HLA in healthy donors. Repertoires were generated with immunoSEQ multiplex PCR, while TCRdb's copy carries only in-frame clones and drops some. Among around 140,000 clones listed, about 87% were seen once. Sample: PBMCs. Receptors were obtained from a man between 18 and 29 years old in good health and CMV-seropositive.

The rearrangement joins TRBV2 to TRBJ2-7; 7 bases map to TRBD1. With V trimmed by 7 bases and J by 2 bases, 8 bases remained unmatched. Germline lookup yields CDR1 SNHLY and CDR2 FYNNEI. This CDR3 region has 14 residues. CDR3 DNA: TGTGCCAGCATGAGGGACAGTGGTACCTACGAGCAGTACTTC. This codes for CASMRDSGTYEQYF.

The V gene is TRBV29-1, the J gene TRBJ2-1; 7 positions agree with TRBD2. J was trimmed by 3 bases and V by 6 bases; bases with no gene match: 5. This CDR3 region has 13 residues. Germline CDR1 SQVTM, CDR2 ANQGSEA. CDR3 sequence: CSVFRDYYNEQFF. Here the CDR3 DNA reads TGCAGCGTATTCCGGGACTACTACAATGAGCAGTTCTTC.

This chain links TRBV2 with TRBJ1-5, with TRBD1 identical over 7 bases. Germline CDR1 SNHLY, CDR2 FYNNEI. The CDR3 consists of 14 residues. Germline trimming cut 7 bases from V and 4 bases from J; bases unmatched to any gene: 7. This CDR3 reads CASTDRMSNQPQHF. CDR3 nucleotides: TGTGCCAGCACGGACAGGATGTCTAATCAGCCCCAGCATTTT.

This chain connects TRBV6-6 to TRBJ2-4; D may be TRBD2 (6 bases). V lost 6 bases to trimming and J lost 2 bases, with 11 bases between them. Looked up from germline, CDR1 is MNHNY and CDR2 is SVGAGI (reference sequence). This CDR3 has 14 residues. The CDR3: CASSLDYSKNIQYF. In DNA form, the CDR3 reads TGTGCCAGCAGCTTGGACTATTCCAAAAACATTCAGTACTTC.

V usage is TRBV19 and J usage is TRBJ1-2; 7 positions agree with TRBD1. V shed 3 bases and J 4 bases; nucleotides not matched to a gene: 11. Germline CDR1 is LNHDA and CDR2 is SQIVND (reference sequence). The CDR3 runs to 16 residues. The CDR3 DNA follows: TGTGCCAGTAGTATCTATCAACAACAGGGGCTCTATGGCTACACCTTC. This sequence encodes CASSIYQQQGLYGYTF.

Details on this clone: Other DNA sequences in the same sample also yield this CDR3. The chain links TRBV14 to TRBJ2-3, with TRBD2 matching over 11 bases. The germline CDR1 and CDR2 sequences are SGHDN and FVKESK. Trimming cost V 4 bases and J 3 bases; bases outside gene matches: 3. The CDR3 length is 15 residues. The CDR3 loop is CASSPWTSGTDTQYF. CDR3 DNA: TGTGCCAGCAGCCCCTGGACTAGCGGGACAGATACGCAGTATTTT.

The chain joins TRBV7-6 to TRBJ2-3; the D is unclear. This CDR3 comprises 14 residues. Germline V gene data show CDR1 as SGHVS and CDR2 as FNYEAQ. V was trimmed by 0 bases and J by 4 bases, leaving 8 bases between them. The CDR3: CASSLAAAPDTQYF. DNA of the CDR3: TGTGCCAGCAGCTTAGCGGCGGCCCCAGATACGCAGTATTTT.

Only one count was recorded for this clone. The chain combines TRBV15 with TRBJ2-2, with D hard to call. Germline assignment: CDR1 LNHNV and CDR2 YYDKDF (reference sequence). V was shortened by 0 bases and J by 0 bases, with 11 bases between the two germline ends. The CDR3 is made up of 17 amino acids. The CDR3 coding sequence is TGTGCCACCAGCAGAGACTATCGGCAGGCGAACACCGGGGAGCTGTTTTTT. This codes for CATSRDYRQANTGELFF. Supplemented by reference TRBV15 and TRBJ2-2, the full variable domain reads DAMVIQNPRYQVTQFGKPVTLSCSQTLNHNVMYWYQQKSSQAPKLLFHYYDKDFNNEADTPDNFQSRRPNTSFCFLDIRSPGLGDTAMYLCATSRDYRQANTGELFFGEGSRLTVL.

The chain carries TRBV11-2 and TRBJ2-7; no definite D call. The V and J ends lost 4 bases and 2 bases respectively, with 3 bases between them. The CDR3 length is 11 residues. Germline V gives CDR1 SGHAT, CDR2 FQNNGV. The CDR3 bases are TGTGCCAGCAGCTCCACCTACGAGCAGTACTTC. Residues: CASSSTYEQYF.

J is TRBJ2-7 and V is TRBV18; D not certain. The CDR3 runs 14 residues. V was pared by 8 bases and J by 0 bases, with 14 bases between. The germline V gene has CDR1 KGHSH and CDR2 LQKENI. CDR3 amino acids: CASRQGLSSYEQYF. The DNA of the CDR3 is TGTGCCAGCCGACAAGGTCTTAGCTCCTACGAGCAGTACTTC.

The rearrangement uses TRBV6-4 and TRBJ2-1; 9 bases fit TRBD1. V lost 8 bases, J lost 7 bases, and 3 bases stayed unmatched. Germline lookup yields CDR1 MRHNA and CDR2 SNTAGT. CDR3 length equals 12 residues. The CDR3 sequence is CASGDRANEQFF. The CDR3 DNA reads as TGTGCCAGCGGGGACAGGGCTAATGAGCAGTTCTTC.

The chain couples TRBV2 to TRBJ2-7; D ambiguous. This CDR3 comprises 12 residues. Trimming took 2 bases from V and 1 from J, leaving 3 bases between them. Germline V gene lookup returns CDR1 SNHLY and CDR2 FYNNEI. The chain's CDR3 is CASSERSYEQYF. The DNA of the CDR3 is TGTGCCAGCAGTGAACGGTCCTACGAGCAGTACTTC. Filled out from reference TRBV2 and TRBJ2-7, the complete variable domain reads EPEVTQTPSHQVTQMGQEVILRCVPISNHLYFYWYRQILGQKVEFLVSFYNNEISEKSEIFDDQFSVERPDGSNFTLKIRSTKLEDSAMYFCASSERSYEQYFGPGTRLTVT.

The genes are TRBV6-5 and TRBJ2-3, with 8 bases that match TRBD2. CDR1 and CDR2 (germline): MNHEY, SVGAGI. The V segment lost 2 bases and the J segment 2 bases; nucleotides outside the gene matches: 6. The CDR3 length is 16 residues. This CDR3 reads CASSYHTSGNTDTQYF. DNA of the CDR3: TGTGCCAGCAGTTACCACACTAGCGGAAACACAGATACGCAGTATTTT.

This clone was picked up a small number of times. The chain couples TRBV7-6 to TRBJ1-1, with D tentatively TRBD1 (6 bases). CDR3 length: 13 residues. Trimming pared 6 bases from V and 5 bases from J, leaving 13 bases between. Germline-derived CDR1 and CDR2 are SGHVS and FNYEAQ. Here the CDR3 reads CASRFTGNTEAFF. In DNA, the CDR3 is TGTGCCAGCAGGTTTACAGGGAATACTGAAGCTTTCTTT.

In this sample, this clone turned up many times. The V and J genes are TRBV2 and TRBJ2-7; a weak D match, TRBD1 (6 bases). Trimming took 7 bases from V and 2 from J, leaving 15 bases between them. Looked up from germline, CDR1 is SNHLY and CDR2 is FYNNEI. This CDR3 comprises 14 residues. CDR3 amino acids: CASNLDSNTYEQYF. The DNA of the CDR3 is TGTGCCAGCAACTTGGACAGCAATACCTACGAGCAGTACTTC.

This clone was observed a handful of times. V is TRBV9 and J is TRBJ1-2, with 7 positions matching TRBD1. Trimming took 3 bases from V and 5 from J; bases not matched to a gene: 10. CDR1 and CDR2 (germline): SGDLS, YYNGEE. The length of the CDR3 is 15 residues. The CDR3 DNA sequence: TGTGCCAGCAGCGCGGAACAGGGGATAGGGTATGGCTACACCTTC. This codes for CASSAEQGIGYGYTF.

The genes are TRBV5-4 and TRBJ2-2, with 8 positions matching TRBD2. The CDR3 runs to 15 residues. Germline V CDR1 and CDR2: SGHNT, YYREEE (reference sequence). The junction had 4 bases not matched to a gene; V was cut back by 0 bases and J by 6 bases. The CDR3 DNA is TGTGCCAGCAGCTTGGCGGGACTAGGATCCGGGGAGCTGTTTTTT. It encodes CASSLAGLGSGELFF.

CDR3 nucleotide sequence: TGTGCCAGCACCGGGGGATACTATGGCTACACCTTC. Its protein is CASTGGYYGYTF. The gene calls are TRBV5-4 and TRBJ1-2; weak D call: TRBD1 (5 bases). This CDR3 spans 12 amino acids. Germline V gene lookup returns CDR1 SGHNT and CDR2 YYREEE (reference sequence). V was shortened by 6 bases and J by 3 bases, with 9 bases between the two germline ends.